Shown below are 20 T cell receptor beta chains from a single sample sequenced in a study of cytomegalovirus exposure and HLA in healthy donors. 13 Jbeta primers and 60 Vbeta primers were used for the PCR. Method: immunoSEQ multiplex PCR; TCRdb's copy keeps in-frame clones and lacks some. This sample yields roughly 100,000 clones, of which approximately 79% are seen a single time; roughly 5.9% belongs to the top ten. Sample: PBMCs. Source of these receptors: a man in his 60s in good health and CMV-seropositive.

This rearrangement joins TRBV7-8 to TRBJ1-1; D remains unclear. CDR1 and CDR2 (germline): SGHVS, FQNEAQ. The length of the CDR3 is 12 residues. V was clipped by 4 bases and J by 7 bases, with 10 bases between them. The CDR3 is CASSSRHGEAFF. The CDR3 DNA sequence: TGTGCCAGCAGCTCTCGACACGGTGAAGCTTTCTTT. Full variable domain (rest looked up from reference TRBV7-8 and TRBJ1-1): GAGVSQSPRYKVAKRGQDVALRCDPISGHVSLFWYQQALGQGPEFLTYFQNEAQLDKSGLPSDRFFAERPEGSVSTLKIQRTQQEDSAVYLCASSSRHGEAFFGQGTRLTVV.

This chain links TRBV27 with TRBJ1-5, with 9 bases fitting TRBD1. Germline loops: CDR1 MNHEY, CDR2 SMNVEV (reference sequence). The CDR3 is 15 residues long. Trimming at V came to 4 bases and at J to 3 bases, leaving 4 bases not matched to a gene. As DNA, the CDR3 is TGTGCCAGCAGTTCTCGGGACAGGGCCAATCAGCCCCAGCATTTT. Translated: CASSSRDRANQPQHF.

The chain joins TRBV27 to TRBJ2-5; 14 nucleotides align to TRBD2. TRBJ2-7 matches the DNA end more closely, so the J call is doubtful. CDR1 and CDR2 (germline): MNHEY, SMNVEV (reference sequence). CDR3 length equals 17 residues. CDR3 protein: CASSNLAGTSGGNEQYF. CDR3 coding DNA: TGTGCCAGCAGTAACCTCGCCGGGACTAGCGGGGGTAACGAGCAGTACTTC.

This clone occurred a few times. V and J are TRBV7-9 and TRBJ2-7, with 7 nucleotides matching TRBD2. Looked up from germline, CDR1 is SEHNR and CDR2 is FQNEAQ (reference sequence). Trimming at V came to 4 bases and at J to 5 bases, leaving 5 bases not matched to a gene. The CDR3 runs 13 residues. The CDR3 spells CASSSTSRHEQYF. In DNA, the CDR3 is TGTGCCAGCAGCTCGACTAGCCGCCACGAGCAGTACTTC.

The CDR3 spells CASSQGGDTQYF. The CDR3 nucleotides read TGTGCCAGCAGCCAGGGGGGAGATACGCAGTATTTT. V is TRBV7-7 and J is TRBJ2-3; D is perhaps TRBD1 (7 bases). The CDR3 length is 12 residues. The V and J ends lost 5 bases and 5 bases respectively, with 8 bases between them. Germline CDR1 SSHAT, CDR2 FNYEAQ (reference sequence).

In nucleotides, the CDR3 is TGTGCCAGCAGTGAATTTTTACAGCGGGGGGACACAGATACGCAGTATTTT. It encodes CASSEFLQRGDTDTQYF. V gene TRBV6-1 combines with J gene TRBJ2-3, with 9 nucleotides matching TRBD2. The V and J ends lost 2 bases and 2 bases, in that order; junction bases with no gene match: 8. This CDR3 spans 17 amino acids. From germline, CDR1 is MNHNS and CDR2 SASEGT.

This clone is a singleton in its sample. The chain employs TRBV29-1 and TRBJ2-2; maybe TRBD1 (6 bases). CDR3 size: 14 residues. Germline V gene data show CDR1 as SQVTM and CDR2 as ANQGSEA. Trimming shortened V by 3 bases and J by 2 bases, and 10 bases separated the two germline ends. The CDR3 loop reads CSVDSRGNTGELFF. CDR3 nucleotides: TGCAGCGTTGATTCCAGGGGTAACACCGGGGAGCTGTTTTTT.

About this clone itself: The same CDR3 can be traced to other DNA sequences in this sample. The chain is built from TRBV5-1 and TRBJ1-1, with TRBD1 identical over 8 bases. The CDR3 has 14 residues. Germline values: CDR1 SGHRS, CDR2 YFSETQ. Unmatched junction bases numbered 5, after V lost 2 bases and J lost 5 bases. DNA for the CDR3: TGCGCCAGCAGCTTTCAGGGGGCAAATACTGAAGCTTTCTTT. This sequence encodes CASSFQGANTEAFF.

The chain joins TRBV18 to TRBJ1-5; the D gene is possibly TRBD1 (5 bases). V lost 1 base and J 2 bases, leaving 9 bases between the germline ends. The CDR3 is made up of 15 amino acids. Germline assignment: CDR1 KGHSH and CDR2 LQKENI. The CDR3 reads CASSPRGDGNQPQHF. As DNA, the CDR3 is TGTGCCAGCTCACCACGGGGGGACGGCAATCAGCCCCAGCATTTT.

The rearrangement uses TRBV10-3 and TRBJ2-2, with D uncertain. Germline V CDR1 and CDR2: ENHRY, SYGVKD. V lost 4 bases and J lost 1, with 4 bases in between. The CDR3 has 13 residues. The CDR3 DNA follows: TGTGCCATCAGTGCCGGGAACACCGGGGAGCTGTTTTTT. Translation: CAISAGNTGELFF.

The chain couples TRBV11-2 to TRBJ2-3; D is possibly TRBD2 (8 bases). This CDR3 is built from 15 residues. The V end lost 5 bases, the J end lost 5 bases, and 17 bases lay between the germline ends. Germline V CDR1 and CDR2: SGHAT, FQNNGV. CDR3 DNA sequence: TGTGCCAGCAGCCCCCGGGAGGGGGCAGGAGATACGCAGTATTTT. Its translation is CASSPREGAGDTQYF.

The rearrangement uses TRBV6-5 and TRBJ1-4, with D possibly being TRBD1 (6 bases). Per the germline V gene, CDR1 is MNHEY and CDR2 is SVGAGI. The CDR3 has 15 residues. The V and J ends lost 6 bases and 3 bases respectively, with 14 bases between them. CDR3 amino acids: CASSSSGTSNEKLFF. The CDR3 region has the DNA TGTGCCAGCAGCTCCTCCGGGACATCTAATGAAAAACTGTTTTTT.

As DNA, the CDR3 is TGTGCCAGCGGACTCGGGACAGAAGCTTTCTTT. It specifies CASGLGTEAFF. The chain couples TRBV6-5 to TRBJ1-1, with D maybe TRBD1 (6 bases). V was pared by 8 bases and J by 8 bases, with 12 bases between. The CDR3 runs to 11 residues. The germline gives CDR1 MNHEY, CDR2 SVGAGI.

The chain employs TRBV2 and TRBJ2-3, with D perhaps matching TRBD2 (5 bases). V was cut by 6 bases and J by 9 bases, with 16 bases left in between. CDR3 length equals 13 residues. The germline CDR1 and CDR2 sequences are SNHLY and FYNNEI. Written as DNA, the CDR3 is TGTGCCAGCAGGGGAGAAGCGGCTCAGACGCAGTATTTT. It is translated as CASRGEAAQTQYF.

The rearrangement links TRBV4-2 to TRBJ2-2; 8 nucleotides line up with TRBD1. CDR1 and CDR2 (germline): LGHNA, YNFKEQ. Trimming at V came to 0 bases and at J to 1 base, leaving 4 bases not matched to a gene. This CDR3 is 17 amino acids long. This CDR3 is CASSQEPQGVNTGELFF. CDR3 coding DNA: TGTGCCAGCAGCCAAGAGCCACAGGGGGTGAACACCGGGGAGCTGTTTTTT.

In its sample, this clone was seen a few times. The chain carries TRBV6-1 and TRBJ1-1, with TRBD1 as a possible D gene (5 bases). In germline, CDR1 is MNHNS, CDR2 SASEGT. V lost 5 bases and J lost 4, with 14 bases in between. The CDR3 is 14 residues long. The CDR3 protein is CASSYSGLGTEAFF. CDR3 nucleotides: TGTGCCAGCAGTTATTCAGGGCTGGGCACTGAAGCTTTCTTT.

This chain connects TRBV10-3 to TRBJ2-3, with D possibly being TRBD1 (5 bases). Germline CDR1 and CDR2: ENHRY and SYGVKD. This CDR3 spans 17 amino acids. V was shortened by 3 bases and J by 2 bases, with 18 bases between the two germline ends. The CDR3 region is CAISDPRAQLSTDTQYF. CDR3 coding DNA: TGTGCCATCAGTGACCCCAGGGCCCAACTCTCCACAGATACGCAGTATTTT.

The V call is TRBV19, the J call TRBJ2-7, with a weak D call TRBD1 (7 bases). Trimming took off 5 bases at V and 2 bases at J, with 16 bases between the two ends. CDR1 is LNHDA and CDR2 is SQIVND in the germline V gene (reference sequence). This CDR3 region has 15 residues. This chain's CDR3 is CASSPLQGGPYEQYF. As DNA, the CDR3 is TGTGCCAGTAGTCCCCTCCAGGGGGGCCCCTACGAGCAGTACTTC.

The chain couples TRBV27 to TRBJ1-1; TRBD1 agrees at 8 bases. In germline, CDR1 is MNHEY, CDR2 SMNVEV (reference sequence). This CDR3 is built from 14 residues. Germline trimming cut 4 bases from V and 8 bases from J; bases unmatched to any gene: 9. The CDR3 DNA follows: TGTGCCAGCAGTTGGACAGGGCAATCCCTCGAAGCTTTCTTT. This translates into CASSWTGQSLEAFF.

The chain is built from TRBV2 and TRBJ2-2; D might be TRBD1 (5 bases). The CDR3 extends over 13 amino acids. Per germline, CDR1 SNHLY and CDR2 FYNNEI. Trimming took off 3 bases at V and 6 bases at J, with 8 bases between the two ends. The chain's CDR3 is CASSDRVPGELFF. In nucleotides, the CDR3 is TGTGCCAGCAGTGACAGGGTCCCCGGGGAGCTGTTTTTT.